What follows are 19 T cell receptor beta chains derived from one specimen sequenced in a study of T cells after somatic rescue of genetic block. Using immunoSEQ multiplex PCR, the repertoire was profiled, and TCRdb retains in-frame clones only, with some absent. The data show 11,000 to 15,000 clones, with more than 70% seen just once and 28% held by the top ten. The sequencing input was peripheral blood mononuclear cells (PBMCs). All receptors come from a man aged 18 to 29.

The gene calls are TRBV28 and TRBJ1-6; 7 bases are shared with TRBD1. This CDR3 contains 15 residues. Germline CDR1 is MDHEN and CDR2 is SYDVKM. Losses at the gene ends were 5 bases for V and 7 bases for J; bases not matched to a gene: 8. CDR3 amino acids: CASSPADRRNSPLHF. The CDR3 nucleotides read TGTGCCAGCAGTCCCGCGGACAGGAGGAATTCACCCCTCCACTTT.

The gene calls are TRBV19 and TRBJ2-3; 10 bases fit TRBD2. V gave up 4 bases and J gave up 5 bases; unmatched junction bases: 3. This CDR3 comprises 14 residues. Germline V CDR1 and CDR2: LNHDA, SQIVND (reference sequence). In nucleotides, the CDR3 is TGTGCCAGTAGTACGTTAGCGGGAGGAGATACGCAGTATTTT. It codes for CASSTLAGGDTQYF.

This chain connects TRBV30 to TRBJ1-3, with 7 bases fitting TRBD1. The J segment lost 0 bases and the V segment lost 3 bases, leaving 2 bases of the junction unmatched. CDR3 length equals 14 residues. Germline loops: CDR1 GTSNPN, CDR2 SVGIG (reference sequence). As DNA, the CDR3 is TGTGCCTGGAGGACAGGGAGCTCTGGAAACACCATATATTTT. It yields the protein CAWRTGSSGNTIYF.

The chain recombines TRBV5-1 with TRBJ1-1; TRBD1 might be the D (5 bases). Deletions cut 4 bases from V and 2 bases from J, with 15 bases between. Germline V gene sequence: CDR1 SGHRS, CDR2 YFSETQ. The length of the CDR3 is 15 residues. This CDR3 reads CASSPRDSVNTEAFF. As DNA, the CDR3 is TGCGCCAGCAGCCCGCGTGACAGCGTCAACACTGAAGCTTTCTTT.

The chain employs TRBV12-1 and TRBJ1-5; the table's D call, TRBD1, was not checked against the DNA. TRBV12-1 is noted as a pseudogene. The CDR3 has 16 amino acids. CDR3 DNA: TGTGCCAGCAGCGTCACCGCCAGGGGCGGCAATCAGCCCCAGCATTTT. Its translation is CASSVTARGGNQPQHF.

This sequence joins TRBV7-9 and TRBJ1-2; perhaps TRBD1 as D (6 bases). CDR3 size: 15 residues. V lost 5 bases, J lost 4 bases, and 17 bases lay in between. Germline CDR1 reads SEHNR; CDR2 reads FQNEAQ (reference sequence). The CDR3 sequence: CASSTQGGGSYGYTF. The CDR3 DNA reads TGTGCCAGCAGCACACAGGGCGGGGGATCCTATGGCTACACCTTC.

This clone has only a few counts. This chain connects TRBV28 to TRBJ2-3, with D perhaps TRBD1 (6 bases). The CDR3 has 15 amino acids. Trimming took 5 bases from V and 3 from J, leaving 15 bases between them. Germline loops: CDR1 MDHEN, CDR2 SYDVKM. The CDR3 bases are TGTGCCAGCAGTATCCATCCCACAGGGACAGATACGCAGTATTTT. It is translated as CASSIHPTGTDTQYF.

This clone turned up a few times. The V and J genes are TRBV7-2 and TRBJ2-7, with TRBD1 identical over 11 bases. CDR3 size: 15 residues. V lost 1 base to trimming and J lost 4 bases; unmatched junction nucleotides: 3. Germline CDR1 SGHTA, CDR2 FQGNSA. This CDR3 reads CASSLGTGGRYEQYF. CDR3 DNA sequence: TGTGCCAGCAGCTTAGGGACAGGGGGCAGGTACGAGCAGTACTTC. Supplemented by reference TRBV7-2 and TRBJ2-7, the full variable domain reads GAGVSQSPSNKVTEKGKDVELRCDPISGHTALYWYRQSLGQGLEFLIYFQGNSAPDKSGLPSDRFSAERTGGSVSTLTIQRTQQEDSAVYLCASSLGTGGRYEQYFGPGTRLTVT.

The V call is TRBV7-9, the J call TRBJ2-7; 8 bases fit TRBD1. From germline, CDR1 is SEHNR and CDR2 FQNEAQ (reference sequence). The CDR3 extends over 15 amino acids. V trimming: 5 bases; J trimming: 1 base; junction bases outside the gene matches: 7. The CDR3 protein is CASSQHGTGSYEQYF. In DNA, the CDR3 is TGTGCCAGCAGCCAACACGGGACAGGTTCCTACGAGCAGTACTTC.

The chain has TRBV25-1 and TRBJ2-7; TRBD2 matches at 8 bases. This CDR3 spans 16 amino acids. The V gene end was trimmed by 7 bases and the J gene end by 3 bases; junction bases not matched to a gene: 14. Germline values: CDR1 MGHDK, CDR2 SYGVNS. CDR3 nucleotides: TGTGCCAGCACGGCCAGGGCGGGGGGTACCAACTACGAGCAGTACTTC. Translation gives CASTARAGGTNYEQYF.

The V gene is TRBV7-9, the J gene TRBJ2-7; D remains unclear. V lost 6 bases, J lost 2 bases, and 14 bases lay in between. The germline V gene encodes CDR1 SEHNR and CDR2 FQNEAQ (reference sequence). The CDR3 is 14 residues long. This chain's CDR3 is CASSSLVSTYEQYF. CDR3 sequence (DNA): TGTGCCAGCAGTTCCTTAGTGTCAACCTACGAGCAGTACTTC.

This clone appeared once. CDR3 sequence (DNA): TGTGCAAGTCGCTTACCCGGGACAGGGGTAGTCGGGGAGCTGTTTTTT. Protein sequence: CASRLPGTGVVGELFF. This chain links TRBV12-2 with TRBJ2-2; the D call of TRBD1 is as the table states it, not checked on the DNA. TRBV12-2 is a listed pseudogene. This CDR3 spans 16 amino acids.

The chain carries TRBV7-9 and TRBJ2-1; TRBD1 matches 7 bases. V was pared by 5 bases and J by 7 bases, with 8 bases of the junction left unmatched. CDR1 and CDR2 (germline): SEHNR, FQNEAQ (reference sequence). The CDR3 extends over 14 amino acids. The CDR3 sequence is CASSLGQVGNEQFF. For the CDR3, the DNA is TGTGCCAGCAGCCTCGGACAGGTCGGGAATGAGCAGTTCTTC.

The chain has TRBV27 and TRBJ2-7; D gene uncertain. CDR3 length: 15 residues. V shed 5 bases and J shed 0 bases, with 14 bases lying between them. Germline V gene data show CDR1 as MNHEY and CDR2 as SMNVEV (reference sequence). Here the CDR3 DNA reads TGTGCCAGCAGTCCCCTGGGTACCAGCTCCTACGAGCAGTACTTC. This translates into CASSPLGTSSYEQYF.

This clone was recorded a few times. The rearrangement uses TRBV6-5 and TRBJ2-5, with 8 bases lining up with TRBD1. Germline assignment: CDR1 MNHEY and CDR2 SVGAGI. The CDR3 is 16 residues long. V lost 2 bases, J lost 7 bases, and 12 bases stayed unmatched. CDR3 sequence: CASSYIIPTGARTQYF. CDR3 sequence (DNA): TGTGCCAGCAGTTACATTATCCCGACAGGGGCTAGGACCCAGTACTTC.

The rearrangement joins TRBV2 to TRBJ1-6; possibly TRBD1 for D (6 bases). CDR1 and CDR2 from the germline V gene are SNHLY and FYNNEI. V lost 3 bases and J lost 8, with 11 bases in between. The CDR3 totals 14 residues. This chain's CDR3 is CASSDTGFYSPLHF. The CDR3 DNA follows: TGTGCCAGCAGTGACACAGGGTTCTATTCACCCCTCCACTTT.

The chain couples TRBV28 to TRBJ2-7; TRBD1 might be the D (7 bases). The CDR3 extends over 15 amino acids. V was trimmed by 7 bases and J by 3 bases, leaving 19 bases between them. Germline V gene sequence: CDR1 MDHEN, CDR2 SYDVKM. The CDR3 here is CASTPGGQPLYEQYF. The CDR3 DNA reads TGTGCCAGCACCCCCGGGGGACAGCCCCTCTACGAGCAGTACTTC.

This chain links TRBV6-1 with TRBJ2-5; 8 nucleotides line up with TRBD1. The CDR3 totals 15 residues. V trimming: 5 bases; J trimming: 5 bases; junction bases outside the gene matches: 10. Looked up from germline, CDR1 is MNHNS and CDR2 is SASEGT. CDR3 in DNA: TGTGCCAGCAGTTTCATCAAGGACAGGGCTGAGACCCAGTACTTC. It translates to CASSFIKDRAETQYF.

The rearrangement uses TRBV6-5 and TRBJ1-4, with D possibly TRBD1 on 5 matching bases. The V gene lost 3 bases and the J gene lost 4 bases, with 15 bases spanning the gap. The CDR3 loop spans 16 amino acids. The germline CDR1 and CDR2 sequences are MNHEY and SVGAGI. This CDR3 is CASSYRSGAGNEKLFF. The CDR3 nucleotides read TGTGCCAGCAGTTATCGGAGTGGGGCTGGTAATGAAAAACTGTTTTTT.